The source of this TCR beta chain is a study of type 1 regulatory T cells. Study background: This in vitro CD4 product, T-allo10, is enriched for Tr1 cells and alloantigen-specific.

The graft donor-derived T-allo10 cells reportedly recognize host alloantigens, are anergic, and suppress alloantigen-specifically. Of note for this clonotype: Its matching antigen is unknown.

Each CDR3 protein is one row after TCRdb ran MiXCR on the reads. The sample lists around 62,000 distinct CDR3 sequences, nearly 65% occurring once. The sequence was obtained from a human donor in good health. Sample: cultured T cells, either the whole culture or a sorted T cell fraction (not recorded which). Regarding subset: Tr1-enriched cell product generated in vitro against host alloantigens.

The CDR3 sequence is CASSLIGQTYEQYF. The CDR3 DNA is TGTGCCAGCAGTTTAATTGGGCAGACCTACGAGCAGTACTTC. The chain couples TRBV12-3 or TRBV12-4 to TRBJ2-7; D gene unclear. The germline V and J ends were trimmed by 2 bases and 2 bases, with 10 bases remaining between them. The CDR3 runs 14 residues.